These T cell receptor beta chains were read from a single sample in a study of human CD8 memory T cell subsets. TCRdb reprocessed the 5' RACE reads via MiXCR and lists one record per CDR3 protein. The table includes about 7,300 distinct CDR3 sequences, about 3.9% detected once. The sequenced sample consisted of CD8+ T cells from PBMCs. The receptors here all came from a human donor in good health. Each CDR3 is given with its conserved first and last residue. A D gene is named only where the DNA matches it firmly. Clone size is not always given. Where it is, it says once, few, many or a class for expanded clones.

v_gene,j_gene,abundance,d_gene,CDR3aa,CDR3nt
TRBV12-3/TRBV12-4,TRBJ1-4,many,.,CASSLAPSWLNEKLFF,TGTGCCAGCAGTTTAGCCCCATCCTGGCTAAATGAAAAACTGTTTTTT
TRBV12-5,TRBJ2-1,medium-sized,.,CASGVEVSNEQFF,TGTGCTAGTGGTGTTGAAGTTAGCAATGAGCAGTTCTTC
TRBV7-9,TRBJ2-1,few,TRBD2,CASSQTSGGISYNEQFF,TGTGCCAGCAGCCAGACTAGCGGGGGCATCTCCTACAATGAGCAGTTCTTC
TRBV11-2,TRBJ1-3,many,.,CASSVGTGRAGNTIYF,TGTGCCAGCAGCGTTGGGACGGGCAGGGCTGGAAACACCATATATTTT
TRBV20-1,TRBJ2-3,medium-sized,.,CSARDRGDLADTQYF,TGCAGTGCTAGAGATAGGGGGGACTTAGCAGATACGCAGTATTTT
TRBV12-3/TRBV12-4,TRBJ2-3,few,.,CASSPYLADTQYF,TGTGCCAGCAGTCCTTACCTAGCTGATACGCAGTATTTT
TRBV6-5,TRBJ2-2,many,TRBD2,CASTYGGVGTGELFF,TGTGCCAGCACCTATGGGGGGGTTGGCACCGGGGAGCTGTTTTTT
TRBV11-2,TRBJ2-7,few,.,CASSLDTSREQYF,TGTGCCAGCAGCTTAGACACCTCCCGCGAGCAGTACTTC
TRBV28,TRBJ2-1,many,TRBD1,CASSSVKTGGANNEQFF,TGTGCCAGCAGTTCAGTAAAAACAGGGGGCGCGAACAATGAGCAGTTCTTC
TRBV29-1,TRBJ1-1,few,.,CSVYSGSEAFF,TGCAGCGTTTATTCAGGGTCTGAAGCTTTCTTT
TRBV9,TRBJ2-1,medium-sized,.,CASSAGTAREEQFF,TGTGCCAGCAGCGCCGGCACGGCCCGGGAGGAGCAGTTCTTC
TRBV5-6,TRBJ2-7,few,TRBD2,CASSSGGTTYEQYF,TGTGCCAGCAGCTCCGGGGGGACCACCTACGAGCAGTACTTC
TRBV4-2,TRBJ2-3,.,TRBD1,CASSQERDRADTQYF,TGTGCCAGCAGCCAAGAGAGGGACAGGGCAGATACGCAGTATTTT
TRBV4-2,TRBJ2-3,.,TRBD2,CASSRRFGGGTSSTDTQYF,TGTGCCAGCAGCCGGCGGTTTGGCGGGGGGACCTCTAGCACAGATACGCAGTATTTT
TRBV19,TRBJ2-3,few,.,CASSSPGPSGTDTQYF,TGTGCCAGTAGTAGCCCCGGCCCTAGCGGCACAGATACGCAGTATTTT
TRBV4-2,TRBJ2-1,.,.,CASSQDSGGRPEGNEQFF,TGTGCCAGCAGCCAAGATTCCGGGGGGCGCCCTGAGGGTAATGAGCAGTTCTTC
TRBV5-1,TRBJ2-1,.,TRBD2,CASSLVQETSGIANEQFF,TGCGCCAGCAGCTTGGTTCAGGAGACTAGCGGGATCGCCAATGAGCAGTTCTTC
TRBV20-1,TRBJ2-7,medium-sized,.,CSAGRSGYYEQYF,TGCAGTGCTGGACGATCGGGATACTACGAGCAGTACTTC
TRBV6-4,TRBJ2-5,few,.,CASSERAGQGETQYF,TGTGCCAGCAGTGAACGGGCGGGCCAGGGAGAGACCCAGTACTTC
TRBV7-6,TRBJ2-7,many,.,CASSFTDTYEQYF,TGTGCCAGCAGCTTTACAGACACCTACGAGCAGTACTTC
TRBV27,TRBJ2-1,many,.,CASSMGGPSSYNEQFF,TGTGCCAGCAGTATGGGGGGGCCGAGCTCCTACAATGAGCAGTTCTTC
TRBV28,TRBJ1-3,many,.,CASSFPPPSSGNTIYF,TGTGCCAGCAGTTTCCCCCCCCCGAGCTCTGGAAACACCATATATTTT
TRBV28,TRBJ2-1,medium-sized,.,CASSLVRAPTYNEQFF,TGTGCCAGCAGCCTCGTTAGGGCCCCAACTTACAATGAGCAGTTCTTC
TRBV7-9,TRBJ2-2,.,TRBD2,CACRPAGTQKSHQTSGLPGELFF,TGTGCCTGCAGACCTGCCGGGACCCAGAAGTCACACCAGACTAGCGGGTTACCCGGGGAGCTGTTTTTT
TRBV13,TRBJ2-3,medium-sized,TRBD2,CASREGRVSTDTQYF,TGTGCCAGCCGGGAGGGACGGGTTAGCACAGATACGCAGTATTTT
TRBV6-5,TRBJ2-5,many,.,CASSGGPFYRALQETQYF,TGTGCCAGCAGCGGAGGCCCTTTTTATAGGGCGCTCCAAGAGACCCAGTACTTC
TRBV7-9,TRBJ2-2,medium-sized,.,CASSLGTGTANTGELFF,TGTGCCAGCAGCTTAGGCACCGGGACTGCGAACACCGGGGAGCTGTTTTTT
TRBV4-1,TRBJ2-5,many,.,CASSQLYGDQTQYF,TGCGCCAGCAGCCAACTTTACGGCGACCAGACCCAGTACTTC
TRBV6-6,TRBJ2-3,many,.,CASSYLAIGSTDTQYF,TGTGCCAGCAGTTACTTAGCTATAGGCAGCACAGATACGCAGTATTTT
TRBV7-3,TRBJ2-1,many,TRBD1,CASSSTGGNDEQFF,TGTGCCAGCAGCTCGACAGGGGGCAATGATGAGCAGTTCTTC
TRBV7-6,TRBJ2-7,many,.,CASSSGDEEQYF,TGTGCCAGCAGCTCCGGCGACGAGGAGCAGTACTTC
TRBV4-3,TRBJ2-7,large,.,CASSQDRGTKSSEQYF,TGCGCCAGCAGCCAAGATAGGGGGACAAAGAGCTCCGAGCAGTACTTC
TRBV6-2/TRBV6-3,TRBJ2-1,few,.,CASSTSGLHNEQFF,TGTGCCAGCAGTACCTCAGGACTGCACAATGAGCAGTTCTTC
TRBV7-2,TRBJ1-1,few,.,CASSLAAGLNTEAFF,TGTGCCAGCAGCTTAGCGGCGGGGCTGAACACTGAAGCTTTCTTT
TRBV7-9,TRBJ2-1,.,.,CASSLEPGTLGWTEQFF,TGTGCCAGCAGCTTAGAGCCTGGGACTTTGGGGTGGACTGAGCAGTTCTTC
TRBV7-8,TRBJ1-5,many,.,CASSPRVGYQPQHF,TGTGCCAGCAGCCCGCGGGTGGGGTATCAGCCCCAGCATTTT
TRBV29-1,TRBJ2-3,few,.,CSVAGPTGTGSTDTQYF,TGCAGCGTTGCGGGGCCTACAGGGACTGGTAGCACAGATACGCAGTATTTT
TRBV12-3/TRBV12-4,TRBJ1-1,many,TRBD1,CASSDTGTGRTEAFF,TGTGCCAGCAGTGATACCGGGACAGGAAGGACTGAAGCTTTCTTT
TRBV6-2/TRBV6-3,TRBJ1-4,medium-sized,.,CASSPTENEKLFF,TGTGCCAGCAGTCCGACAGAGAATGAAAAACTGTTTTTT
TRBV2,TRBJ1-1,many,TRBD1,CATATGGGGTEAFF,TGTGCCACCGCGACAGGGGGGGGAGGAACTGAAGCTTTCTTT
TRBV19,TRBJ2-3,many,TRBD2,CASSIGTSGATDTQYF,TGTGCCAGTAGTATCGGGACTAGCGGGGCCACAGATACGCAGTATTTT
TRBV12-3/TRBV12-4,TRBJ1-5,medium-sized,.,CASRSSDRLNQPQHF,TGTGCCAGCAGATCCTCAGACAGGTTAAATCAGCCCCAGCATTTT
TRBV27,TRBJ1-4,many,.,CASSLQSTNEKLFF,TGTGCCAGCAGTTTACAGTCAACTAATGAAAAACTGTTTTTT
TRBV20-1,TRBJ2-1,medium-sized,TRBD2,CSATAGTSGSNEQFF,TGCAGTGCTACCGCCGGGACTAGCGGGAGTAATGAGCAGTTCTTC
TRBV7-8,TRBJ2-5,medium-sized,.,CASSSPGQRLETQYF,TGTGCCAGCAGCTCCCCTGGGCAGCGGCTTGAGACCCAGTACTTC